This entry lists 22 T cell receptor beta chains sequenced from one sample in a study of blood T cell repertoires in COVID-19 (dated by TCRdb to 2020 to 2022). Libraries were prepared through the immunoSEQ multiplex PCR assay. The source is immuneACCESS, and TCRdb retained only in-frame sequences with V and J called. Part of the clones is not carried over; for the studies checked, unresolved V genes explain less than half of this, and the remainder is unexplained. The sample table holds around 160,000 clones, of which 93% were seen once. The leading ten clones occupy under 2% of the sample. Sequencing input: peripheral blood. All receptors derive from a woman aged 55-69 years with COVID-19, enrolled during active disease.

The V and J genes are TRBV9 and TRBJ1-4; 9 bases are a match to TRBD1. Germline CDR1 reads SGDLS; CDR2 reads YYNGEE. V dropped 2 bases and J dropped 8; count of bases not matched to a gene: 7. This CDR3 has 15 residues. This CDR3 is CASSVTGGEEEKLFF. DNA of the CDR3: TGTGCCAGCAGCGTGACAGGGGGGGAAGAGGAAAAACTGTTTTTT.

This chain links TRBV6-1 with TRBJ1-4; 7 nucleotides agree with TRBD1. V lost 0 bases, J lost 5 bases, and 6 bases stayed unmatched. This CDR3 spans 16 amino acids. CDR1 is MNHNS, CDR2 SASEGT, per germline. The CDR3 coding sequence is TGTGCCAGCAGTGAAGCATACGGGACAGTAAATGAAAAACTGTTTTTT. As protein: CASSEAYGTVNEKLFF.

The CDR3 spells CSVYSQRLATNEKLFF. The DNA of the CDR3 is TGCAGCGTTTATTCCCAGCGATTAGCAACTAATGAAAAACTGTTTTTT. The chain joins TRBV29-1 to TRBJ1-4; the D is unclear. Germline lookup yields CDR1 SQVTM and CDR2 ANQGSEA. V was pared by 5 bases and J by 0 bases, with 16 bases between. The CDR3 is made up of 16 amino acids.

The chain joins TRBV15 to TRBJ1-1; 7 bases line up with TRBD1. The CDR3 runs to 14 residues. J was trimmed by 1 base and V by 2 bases; bases with no gene match: 1. Germline V gene data show CDR1 as LNHNV and CDR2 as YYDKDF (reference sequence). In nucleotides, the CDR3 is TGTGCCACCAGCAGACGGGACAGGAACACTGAAGCTTTCTTT. Its translation: CATSRRDRNTEAFF. Variable domain in full (rest from reference TRBV15 and TRBJ1-1): DAMVIQNPRYQVTQFGKPVTLSCSQTLNHNVMYWYQQKSSQAPKLLFHYYDKDFNNEADTPDNFQSRRPNTSFCFLDIRSPGLGDTAMYLCATSRRDRNTEAFFGQGTRLTVV.

This clone has more than one count but fewer than ten. The J gene is TRBJ1-1, the V gene TRBV10-3; D possibly corresponds to TRBD1 (6 bases). Germline V lookup: CDR1 ENHRY, CDR2 SYGVKD. Trimming shortened V by 11 bases and J by 2 bases, and 15 bases separated the two germline ends. This CDR3 spans 13 amino acids. DNA for the CDR3: TGTGCCGTTACAGGGATTCTTAACACTGAAGCTTTCTTT. Its protein is CAVTGILNTEAFF.

This clone was counted a few times. This chain uses TRBV9 with TRBJ1-3, with D perhaps TRBD1 (5 bases). Germline lookup yields CDR1 SGDLS and CDR2 YYNGEE. Trimming stripped 0 bases from V and 4 bases from J, with 17 bases between. This CDR3 has 17 residues. CDR3 nucleotide sequence: TGTGCCAGCAGCGTAGGGGGGGTAAGACTCCCCGGAAACACCATATATTTT. Its protein product is CASSVGGVRLPGNTIYF.

The sample holds one count of this clone. The rearrangement links TRBV7-6 to TRBJ2-1; the D gene is possibly TRBD2 (5 bases). CDR1 SGHVS and CDR2 FNYEAQ come from the germline V gene. The CDR3 is made up of 13 amino acids. V was trimmed by 5 bases and J by 9 bases, leaving 14 bases between them. DNA of the CDR3: TGTGCCAGCAGCATGAGGGTCGAGGGTGAGCAGTTCTTC. It is translated as CASSMRVEGEQFF.

The V and J genes are TRBV2 and TRBJ1-1, with a possible D match to TRBD1 (5 bases). Germline CDR1 is SNHLY and CDR2 is FYNNEI. Trimming left V 1 base short and J 5 bases short, with 20 bases between. There are 17 residues in the CDR3. The CDR3 nucleotides are TGTGCCAGCAGTGAAGGCCCCTGGGGGGGTATGAGGACTGAAGCTTTCTTT. The encoded protein is CASSEGPWGGMRTEAFF.

The rearrangement uses TRBV5-4 and TRBJ2-7, with D tentatively TRBD1 (7 bases). Per germline, CDR1 SGHNT and CDR2 YYREEE (reference sequence). With 4 bases removed from V and 7 bases from J, the gap between germline ends came to 18 bases. The CDR3 covers 14 residues. The CDR3 DNA reads TGTGCCAGCAGCGCAGGACAGGTAGCGGAGGAGCAGTACTTC. Protein: CASSAGQVAEEQYF.

The chain uses TRBV4-2 and TRBJ1-1, with D uncertain. Germline lookup yields CDR1 LGHNA and CDR2 YNFKEQ. The CDR3 covers 15 residues. V lost 4 bases and J 1 base, leaving 13 bases between the germline ends. For the CDR3, the DNA is TGTGCCAGCAGCCGCCTCCCGGAGAGGAACACTGAAGCTTTCTTT. Translated, it gives CASSRLPERNTEAFF.

The chain combines TRBV30 with TRBJ1-1; D gene uncertain. This CDR3 is built from 13 residues. The germline V gene encodes CDR1 GTSNPN and CDR2 SVGIG (reference sequence). Trimming stripped 2 bases from V and 2 bases from J, with 9 bases between. Here the CDR3 reads CAWSLGRNTEAFF. The CDR3, as DNA: TGTGCCTGGAGTCTTGGGAGAAACACTGAAGCTTTCTTT.

The chain uses TRBV6-2 or TRBV6-3 and TRBJ2-1; 8 nucleotides agree with TRBD2. J lost 15 bases, V lost 4 bases, and 8 bases had no gene match. Germline V gene data show CDR1 as MNHEY and CDR2 as SVGEGT. The CDR3 is 12 residues long. For the CDR3, the DNA is TGTGCCAGCAGTTCCCCGGGACTAGGACGGTTCTTC. It encodes CASSSPGLGRFF.

The rearrangement joins TRBV19 to TRBJ2-7; the D gene is possibly TRBD2 (6 bases). The germline gives CDR1 LNHDA, CDR2 SQIVND (reference sequence). V was cut by 4 bases and J by 0 bases, with 22 bases left in between. The CDR3 runs to 18 residues. The CDR3 coding sequence is TGTGCCAGTAGTAGGACGGGGCGGGGAACGACCATCTCCTACGAGCAGTACTTC. Amino acid sequence: CASSRTGRGTTISYEQYF.

CDR3 in DNA: TGTGCCAGCAGCCCTCCCCTAGGACGGGGTGGGACAGATACGCAGTATTTT. Translation: CASSPPLGRGGTDTQYF. V usage is TRBV5-4 and J usage is TRBJ2-3, with D tentatively TRBD2 (5 bases). Trimming pared 4 bases from V and 3 bases from J, leaving 21 bases between. Germline V gives CDR1 SGHNT, CDR2 YYREEE (reference sequence). This CDR3 is built from 17 residues.

The chain combines TRBV7-3 with TRBJ1-2, with 7 bases that match TRBD1. The CDR3 sequence is 16 residues long. The J segment lost 8 bases and the V segment lost 3 bases, leaving 15 bases of the junction unmatched. Germline V gene sequence: CDR1 SGHTA, CDR2 FQGTGA. Here the CDR3 DNA reads TGTGCCAGCAGCTTTGGGGGCCTGACAGGGCTCGACGGCTACACCTTC. Translating gives CASSFGGLTGLDGYTF.

V and J are TRBV30 and TRBJ2-1; the match to TRBD2 covers 8 bases. CDR1 GTSNPN and CDR2 SVGIG come from the germline V gene (reference sequence). Unmatched junction bases numbered 13, after V lost 3 bases and J lost 9 bases. This CDR3 has 15 residues. The CDR3 loop is CAWRKGLGRAPEQFF. The CDR3 DNA is TGTGCCTGGAGGAAGGGACTAGGTAGGGCTCCTGAGCAGTTCTTC. Variable domain in full (rest from reference TRBV30 and TRBJ2-1): SQTIHQWPATLVQPVGSPLSLECTVEGTSNPNLYWYRQAAGRGLQLLFYSVGIGQISSEVPQNLSASRPQDRQFILSSKKLLLSDSGFYLCAWRKGLGRAPEQFFGPGTRLTVL.

The chain has TRBV5-6 and TRBJ1-6; 8 positions agree with TRBD1. There are 14 residues in the CDR3. The germline V gene has CDR1 SGHDT and CDR2 YYEEEE. The J segment lost 7 bases and the V segment lost 5 bases, leaving 5 bases of the junction unmatched. The CDR3 region has the DNA TGTGCCAGCAGGCGGACAGGGCGCAATTCACCCCTCCACTTT. Its translation: CASRRTGRNSPLHF.

The V gene is TRBV13, the J gene TRBJ1-6, with TRBD1 identical over 10 bases. The CDR3 is 15 residues long. Germline trimming cut 3 bases from V and 14 bases from J; bases unmatched to any gene: 10. Germline CDR1 and CDR2: PRHDT and FYEKMQ (reference sequence). The CDR3 region has the DNA TGTGCCAGCAGCTTCTCCGGGACAGGGGACAGGGCCCTCCACTTT. It codes for CASSFSGTGDRALHF.

This chain connects TRBV5-1 to TRBJ2-7; 7 bases match TRBD1. The CDR3 length is 15 residues. The germline V gene has CDR1 SGHRS and CDR2 YFSETQ. Unmatched junction bases numbered 10, after V lost 4 bases and J lost 3 bases. Written as DNA, the CDR3 is TGCGCCAGCAGCCGCCAGACAGGGTTGGGCTACGAGCAGTACTTC. Its protein product is CASSRQTGLGYEQYF.

This clone has only one observation. The chain links TRBV12-5 to TRBJ1-2; D might be TRBD1 (6 bases). CDR1 is LGHNT, CDR2 FRNRAP, per germline. CDR3 length: 12 residues. Between the trimmed V and J ends, which lost 6 bases and 5 bases, there was a span of 10 bases. Written as DNA, the CDR3 is TGTGCTAGTGGCCTTACAGGGTATGGCTACACCTTC. Translation gives CASGLTGYGYTF.

The chain links TRBV6-2 or TRBV6-3 to TRBJ1-1; 7 positions match TRBD1. This CDR3 region has 14 residues. Germline CDR1 MNHEY, CDR2 SVGEGT. J was trimmed by 6 bases and V by 4 bases; bases with no gene match: 8. CDR3 nucleotide sequence: TGTGCCAGCAGTTTCCAGGGGGGATTGGCTGAAGCTTTCTTT. Its protein product is CASSFQGGLAEAFF.

The V and J genes are TRBV9 and TRBJ1-6, with D tentatively TRBD1 (5 bases). Germline V gene data show CDR1 as SGDLS and CDR2 as YYNGEE. The V gene lost 0 bases and the J gene lost 10 bases, with 11 bases spanning the gap. This CDR3 is 14 amino acids long. CDR3 loop: CASSVDSKGSPLHF. The DNA of the CDR3 is TGTGCCAGCAGCGTAGACAGTAAGGGGTCACCCCTCCACTTT.